This record concerns one T cell receptor beta chain sequence. TCRdb redid the calling of the 5' RACE reads with MiXCR, one entry per CDR3 protein. Of 400,000 to 650,000 distinct CDR3 sequences listed, less than 25% are singletons. This sample is part of a study of identical twins. Trimming removed 1 base at V and 0 bases at J, with 9 bases between. The V gene's germline CDR1 is SEHNR and CDR2 FQNEAQ (reference sequence). The CDR3 runs to 15 residues. This same sample was also part of a study on T cells expressing NK-cell markers. From that report: These clonotypes additionally ranked first within the CD3+CD56-NKG2C+ fraction of several donors.

The clonotype originates from a young woman in good health. The gene calls are TRBV7-9 and TRBJ1-1, with D unclear. What was sequenced was CD4+ T cells sorted from blood. This chain's CDR3 is CASSLGVHLNTEAFF. CDR3 nucleotides: TGTGCCAGCAGCTTAGGGGTACACCTGAACACTGAAGCTTTCTTT.